This T cell receptor beta chain was observed in a study of spatial heterogeneity in lung cancer. Study context: Alpha-chain sequences were consistently detected less often than beta-chain sequences.

Broader study findings: Tumoral mutation counts were tracked by counts of expanded intratumoral alpha and beta TCRs. Tracking of ubiquitous and regional nonsynonymous mutations by counts of ubiquitous and regional expanded TCRs, respectively, was seen.

Each CDR3 protein gets one entry after TCRdb re-called the 5' RACE reads with MiXCR. The sample yields about 14,000 distinct CDR3 sequences, over 3.5% seen once. This clonotype is labeled as medium-sized. Its antigen is not identified. Time point specified: sample taken at primary tumor resection. Samples were donated by 72 untreated early-stage non-small cell lung cancer patients. Unsorted whole RNA samples from tumor, nontumor lung or frozen PBMC were sequenced. V was pared by 2 bases and J by 4 bases, with 11 bases between. The CDR3 extends over 14 amino acids. Germline V gene lookup returns CDR1 MNHEY and CDR2 SVGEGT.

The source was lung tumor tissue, collected at surgery. The rearrangement uses TRBV6-2 or TRBV6-3 and TRBJ1-1, with D possibly being TRBD1 (5 bases). The receptor was isolated from a female donor with early-stage non-small cell lung cancer. CDR3 residues: CASSYKGSTTEAFF. The DNA of the CDR3 is TGTGCCAGCAGTTACAAGGGGTCCACCACTGAAGCTTTCTTT.